Listed below are T cell receptor beta chains from one sample, sequenced in a study of glioma-infiltrating T cells after dendritic cell vaccination. The table came from immunoSEQ multiplex PCR; TCRdb's copy has only in-frame clones and leaves some out. Among 50,000 to 65,000 clones listed, approximately 87% were seen once. Material: blood, obtained after dendritic cell vaccination. The receptors here all came from a human donor with glioblastoma. CDR3s include the opening cysteine and the closing phenylalanine or tryptophan. The order of the fields is V gene, D gene, J gene, clone size, CDR3 DNA, CDR3 protein. The D gene is left open where the match is weak. Rows may omit the clone size; those that give it use once, few, many or a size class.

V: TRBV7-9
D: -
J: TRBJ1-1
size: -
DNA: TGTGCCAGCAGCTTAGGTCAGGCCGAAGGTGAAGCTTTCTTT
CDR3: CASSLGQAEGEAFF

V: TRBV11-2
D: -
J: TRBJ2-7
size: -
DNA: TGTGCCAGCAGTGAGCTAGCCTACGAGCAGTACTTC
CDR3: CASSELAYEQYF

V: TRBV7-6
D: TRBD2
J: TRBJ2-3
size: few
DNA: TGTGCCAGCAGATCCGGGGTGGCGGGGGTGAGCACAGATACGCAGTATTTT
CDR3: CASRSGVAGVSTDTQYF

V: TRBV6-5
D: -
J: TRBJ2-2
size: -
DNA: TGTGCCAGCAGTTATTTCTCGGGGGAATACACCGGGGAGCTGTTTTTT
CDR3: CASSYFSGEYTGELFF

V: TRBV5-6
D: -
J: TRBJ2-2
size: -
DNA: TGTGCCAGCAGCCGCCTTGGGGGGGCAGGCACCGGGGAGCTGTTTTTT
CDR3: CASSRLGGAGTGELFF

V: TRBV11-3
D: TRBD2
J: TRBJ2-7
size: -
DNA: TGTGCCAGCAGCCCAATGGGTAGCGGGGATTACGAGCAGTACTTC
CDR3: CASSPMGSGDYEQYF

V: TRBV4-2
D: TRBD2
J: TRBJ2-2
size: -
DNA: TGTGCCAGCAGCCAAGATGGTGGTAGCGGGGGACTGAACACCGGGGAGCTGTTTTTT
CDR3: CASSQDGGSGGLNTGELFF

V: TRBV25-1
D: -
J: TRBJ1-5
size: -
DNA: TGTGCCAGCAGTGAACAGGGAAGCAATCAGCCCCAGCATTTT
CDR3: CASSEQGSNQPQHF

V: TRBV6-1
D: -
J: TRBJ1-5
size: -
DNA: TGTGCCAGCAGTGACCAGGGTCTTATCAATCAGCCCCAGCATTTT
CDR3: CASSDQGLINQPQHF

V: TRBV4-1
D: TRBD2
J: TRBJ2-1
size: -
DNA: TGCGCCAGCAGCCATCTCCGACTAGCCCCCTACAATGAGCAGTTCTTC
CDR3: CASSHLRLAPYNEQFF

V: TRBV6-5
D: -
J: TRBJ2-7
size: -
DNA: TGTGCCAGCAGTTGGACAGACAGCTCCTACGAGCAGTACTTC
CDR3: CASSWTDSSYEQYF

V: TRBV30
D: -
J: TRBJ2-7
size: few
DNA: TGTGCCTGGAGTGACTTCTACGAGCAGTACTTC
CDR3: CAWSDFYEQYF

V: TRBV19
D: TRBD1
J: TRBJ2-7
size: -
DNA: TGTGCCAGTAGGGGGGACAGCCCCTCCTACGAGCAGTACTTC
CDR3: CASRGDSPSYEQYF

V: TRBV9
D: TRBD1
J: TRBJ2-2
size: once
DNA: TGTGCCAGCAGCTCAGGGGGCACCGGGGAGCTGTTTTTT
CDR3: CASSSGGTGELFF

V: TRBV4-1
D: TRBD2
J: TRBJ2-1
size: -
DNA: TGCGCCAGCAGCCAATTGGGGACTAGCAGGAGGGATGAGCAGTTCTTC
CDR3: CASSQLGTSRRDEQFF

V: TRBV16
D: TRBD2
J: TRBJ2-7
size: -
DNA: TGTGCCAGCAGCCAATCTGCGGTAGCGGGGGGGATTGAGCAGTACTTC
CDR3: CASSQSAVAGGIEQYF

V: TRBV19
D: TRBD1
J: TRBJ2-5
size: -
DNA: TGTGCCAGTAGTATCGGTCTTCCGGGACAGGGTTTGGGGCAAGAGACCCAGTACTTC
CDR3: CASSIGLPGQGLGQETQYF

V: TRBV18
D: -
J: TRBJ2-1
size: -
DNA: TGTGCCAGCTCACCACTCGAGCCCGAGCAGTTCTTC
CDR3: CASSPLEPEQFF

V: TRBV7-2
D: -
J: TRBJ1-2
size: few
DNA: TGTGCCAGCAGCTTAGACGGGGGGTACTATGGCTACACCTTC
CDR3: CASSLDGGYYGYTF

V: TRBV4-2
D: TRBD2
J: TRBJ2-1
size: once
DNA: TGTGCCAGCAGCCGATGGACTAGCGGGTACAGGGACAATGAGCAGTTCTTC
CDR3: CASSRWTSGYRDNEQFF

V: TRBV11-3
D: -
J: TRBJ2-1
size: -
DNA: TGTGCCAGCAGCTTAGATTGGGGCAGGACGGCGTACAATGAGCAGTTCTTC
CDR3: CASSLDWGRTAYNEQFF

V: TRBV30
D: TRBD1
J: TRBJ1-5
size: -
DNA: TGTGCCTGGACCCCGGACAGGTTTGGAAATCAGCCCCAGCATTTT
CDR3: CAWTPDRFGNQPQHF

V: TRBV18
D: -
J: TRBJ2-7
size: few
DNA: TGTGCCAGCTCATCGGCAGGGTATGAGCAGTACTTC
CDR3: CASSSAGYEQYF

V: TRBV7-9
D: -
J: TRBJ1-4
size: -
DNA: TGTGCCAGCAGCCCAATTACAGGGAATGAAAAACTGTTTTTT
CDR3: CASSPITGNEKLFF

V: TRBV2
D: -
J: TRBJ2-7
size: -
DNA: TGTGCCAGCAGCGAGACGGGACACTCCTACGAGCAGTACTTC
CDR3: CASSETGHSYEQYF

V: TRBV2
D: TRBD2
J: TRBJ2-7
size: -
DNA: TGTGCCAGCAGGGAGGAGCGGGGGCTGTCCTACGAGCAGTACTTC
CDR3: CASREERGLSYEQYF

V: TRBV7-7
D: TRBD2
J: TRBJ2-5
size: -
DNA: TGTGCTAGCAGCGATAGGACTAGCGGGGTGGAGACCCAGTACTTC
CDR3: CASSDRTSGVETQYF

V: TRBV25-1
D: -
J: TRBJ2-6
size: once
DNA: TGTGCCAGCAGTGAACGGTTCTCTGGGGCCAACGTCCTGACTTTC
CDR3: CASSERFSGANVLTF

V: TRBV7-9
D: TRBD1
J: TRBJ1-5
size: -
DNA: TGTGCCAGCAGCTTAGACAGGGGGTATAATCAGCCCCAGCATTTT
CDR3: CASSLDRGYNQPQHF

V: TRBV6-6
D: TRBD1
J: TRBJ2-7
size: few
DNA: TGTGCCAGCCTGGACAGGACATACGAGCAGTACTTC
CDR3: CASLDRTYEQYF

V: TRBV4-1
D: -
J: TRBJ1-2
size: -
DNA: TGCGCCAGCAGCCAAAGCCGAGGCGCAAACTCCTATGGCTACACCTTC
CDR3: CASSQSRGANSYGYTF

V: TRBV2
D: TRBD2
J: TRBJ2-1
size: few
DNA: TGTGCCAGCAGTGCACTAGCGGGGGTCGGCAATGAGCAGTTCTTC
CDR3: CASSALAGVGNEQFF

V: TRBV27
D: -
J: TRBJ1-2
size: -
DNA: TGTGCCAGCTTAGGGGGGGCTAACTATGGCTACACCTTC
CDR3: CASLGGANYGYTF

V: TRBV30
D: -
J: TRBJ2-1
size: -
DNA: TGTGCCTGGAGGGCCACGGGAGCCTCCTACAATGAGCAGTTCTTC
CDR3: CAWRATGASYNEQFF

V: TRBV4-3
D: -
J: TRBJ1-5
size: few
DNA: TGCGCCAGCAGCCAAGATCTCAGGGGAGGCAATCAGCCCCAGCATTTT
CDR3: CASSQDLRGGNQPQHF

V: TRBV7-6
D: TRBD2
J: TRBJ2-3
size: -
DNA: TGTGCCAGCAGCTTAGCCGGGACTAGGGACACAGATACGCAGTATTTT
CDR3: CASSLAGTRDTDTQYF

V: TRBV6-5
D: TRBD2
J: TRBJ2-2
size: once
DNA: TGTGCCAGCAGTTATTTCTCCGCGGGGGGCACCGGGGAGCTGTTTTTT
CDR3: CASSYFSAGGTGELFF

V: TRBV30
D: -
J: TRBJ2-2
size: -
DNA: TGTGCCTGGAGTATTGGGGCTGGGCCCGGGGAGCTGTTTTTT
CDR3: CAWSIGAGPGELFF

V: TRBV10-2
D: TRBD1
J: TRBJ1-1
size: -
DNA: TGCGCCTCCAGAGACAGGGGTAACACTGAAGCTTTCTTT
CDR3: CASRDRGNTEAFF

V: TRBV5-1
D: -
J: TRBJ2-5
size: -
DNA: TGCGCCAGCAGCTTGGAGGTTGCGGGGCCAGAGACCCAGTACTTC
CDR3: CASSLEVAGPETQYF

V: TRBV27
D: TRBD1
J: TRBJ2-7
size: -
DNA: TGTGCCAGCAGCAAAACCCAGGGGGCGGTGGGCTACGAGCAGTACTTC
CDR3: CASSKTQGAVGYEQYF

V: TRBV7-9
D: -
J: TRBJ1-1
size: -
DNA: TGTGCAGGACAGACGAACACTGAAGCTTTCTTT
CDR3: CAGQTNTEAFF

V: TRBV5-5
D: -
J: TRBJ2-1
size: few
DNA: TGTGCCAGCAGCTTGGAGGGGGGGGCCGGCTCCTACAATGAGCAGTTCTTC
CDR3: CASSLEGGAGSYNEQFF

V: TRBV13
D: TRBD2
J: TRBJ2-3
size: -
DNA: TGTGCCAGCAGCTTAGACCCGGGACTAGCGGGGGAGCACACAGATACGCAGTATTTT
CDR3: CASSLDPGLAGEHTDTQYF

V: TRBV5-1
D: TRBD1
J: TRBJ2-7
size: -
DNA: TGCGCCAGCAGCTTGGACAGGGGGCAGGGGGAGCAGTACTTC
CDR3: CASSLDRGQGEQYF

V: TRBV10-3
D: TRBD1
J: TRBJ1-5
size: few
DNA: TGTGCCATCAGTGAGCCAAAAGGGACAGGGGTTGGGCCCCAGCATTTT
CDR3: CAISEPKGTGVGPQHF